The 32 T cell receptor beta chains below were found in one sample sequenced in a study. TCRdb re-analysed the 5' RACE reads in MiXCR, keeping a single row per CDR3 protein. The sample has tens of thousands of distinct CDR3 sequences, roughly 30% seen once. Sequences were obtained from naive CD4+ T cells sorted from blood. Specified subset: naive CD4+ T cells, CD4+CD45RA+CD25-. Receptors were obtained from a female donor with breast cancer.

At least ten counts were recorded for this clonotype. V is TRBV20-1 and J is TRBJ1-6; 9 nucleotides match TRBD1. The CDR3 sequence is 15 residues long. V was clipped by 6 bases and J by 9 bases; unmatched bases: 12. From germline, CDR1 is DFQATT and CDR2 SNEGSKA (reference sequence). This CDR3 reads CSARTQGAMGSPLHF. The CDR3, as DNA: TGCAGTGCGCGAACACAGGGGGCGATGGGTTCACCCCTCCACTTT.

V usage is TRBV28 and J usage is TRBJ1-6; no firm D call. The CDR3 consists of 16 residues. The V end was cut by 3 bases, the J end by 0 bases, with 9 bases between. Germline V gene sequence: CDR1 MDHEN, CDR2 SYDVKM. CDR3 sequence reads: CASSFLGSSYNSPLHF. DNA for the CDR3: TGTGCCAGCAGTTTTTTAGGGAGCTCCTATAATTCACCCCTCCACTTT.

The genes are TRBV12-3 or TRBV12-4 and TRBJ1-6; TRBD1 might be the D (5 bases). Trimming took off 2 bases at V and 9 bases at J, with 11 bases between the two ends. CDR3 length equals 14 residues. DNA for the CDR3: TGTGCCAGCAGTTTACAGGGCGGCGGTTCACCCCTCCACTTT. Translating it yields CASSLQGGGSPLHF.

This clonotype showed up just a few times. V usage is TRBV7-6 and J usage is TRBJ2-7; no reliable D call. This CDR3 has 14 residues. Germline-derived CDR1 and CDR2 are SGHVS and FNYEAQ. Trimming stripped 1 base from V and 7 bases from J, with 14 bases between. The CDR3 region is CASSLESLTGEQYF. The CDR3, as DNA: TGTGCCAGCAGCTTAGAAAGCCTCACCGGGGAGCAGTACTTC.

This sequence joins TRBV27 and TRBJ1-1, with 9 positions matching TRBD1. Germline V gives CDR1 MNHEY, CDR2 SMNVEV (reference sequence). The CDR3 has 13 residues. Unmatched junction bases numbered 2, after V lost 2 bases and J lost 7 bases. CDR3 residues: CASSLRGQGEAFF. The DNA for the CDR3 is TGTGCCAGCAGTTTACGGGGACAGGGTGAAGCTTTCTTT.

This clonotype was observed a few times. CDR3 loop: CASSYSDSTYEQYF. CDR3 coding DNA: TGTGCCAGCAGTTATTCGGACTCCACCTACGAGCAGTACTTC. This chain connects TRBV6-5 to TRBJ2-7, with a tentative D call TRBD2 (5 bases). Germline V gene data show CDR1 as MNHEY and CDR2 as SVGAGI. The CDR3 covers 14 residues. The V end was cut by 3 bases, the J end by 2 bases, with 11 bases between.

As regards this clonotype: The CDR3 carries no conserved terminal phenylalanine or tryptophan, so it likely arises from a read error. The rearrangement links TRBV30 to TRBJ1-1; maybe TRBD1 (6 bases). The CDR3 covers 14 residues. Trimming pared 5 bases from V and 0 bases from J, leaving 13 bases between. Looked up from germline, CDR1 is GTSNPN and CDR2 is SVGIG (reference sequence). CDR3 sequence: CAWGPGAMNTEAFL. CDR3 nucleotide sequence: TGTGCCTGGGGACCAGGGGCTATGAACACTGAAGCTTTCCTT.

The rearrangement uses TRBV5-1 and TRBJ1-1; the match to TRBD1 covers 8 bases. The CDR3 is 14 amino acids. Germline CDR1 reads SGHRS; CDR2 reads YFSETQ. The junction had 3 bases not matched to a gene; V was cut back by 2 bases and J by 3 bases. CDR3 sequence (DNA): TGCGCCAGCAGCTTTCAGGGGGCGGACACTGAAGCTTTCTTT. Protein sequence: CASSFQGADTEAFF.

This chain links TRBV6-5 with TRBJ2-7, with no clear D. CDR1 and CDR2 (germline): MNHEY, SVGAGI. The CDR3 has 10 residues. The V gene lost 7 bases and the J gene lost 6 bases, with 7 bases spanning the gap. CDR3 protein: CASMVGEQYF. The CDR3 nucleotides read TGTGCCAGCATGGTGGGCGAGCAGTACTTC.

This clonotype was seen more than once but under ten times. The V call is TRBV20-1, the J call TRBJ1-6; D gene ambiguous. V lost 6 bases and J lost 5, with 14 bases in between. There are 14 residues in the CDR3. The germline CDR1 and CDR2 sequences are DFQATT and SNEGSKA (reference sequence). This CDR3 is CSARRESNNSPLHF. CDR3 sequence (DNA): TGCAGTGCGAGAAGGGAATCGAATAATTCACCCCTCCACTTT.

The CDR3 region is CAWSVQENTEAFF. The CDR3 coding sequence is TGTGCCTGGAGTGTACAAGAGAACACTGAAGCTTTCTTT. The V and J genes are TRBV30 and TRBJ1-1, with unresolved D. Germline loops: CDR1 GTSNPN, CDR2 SVGIG (reference sequence). This CDR3 has 13 amino acids. Trimming took off 0 bases at V and 1 base at J, with 6 bases between the two ends.

V is TRBV5-1 and J is TRBJ2-2; D gene uncertain. Between the trimmed V and J ends, which lost 0 bases and 7 bases, there was a span of 13 bases. The germline CDR1 and CDR2 sequences are SGHRS and YFSETQ. The CDR3 consists of 15 residues. In nucleotides, the CDR3 is TGCGCCAGCAGCTTGGACAGCGTTGGAATCGGGGAGCTGTTTTTT. As protein: CASSLDSVGIGELFF.

The V gene is TRBV7-2, the J gene TRBJ2-7; maybe TRBD2 (7 bases). The germline CDR1 and CDR2 sequences are SGHTA and FQGNSA. This CDR3 region has 14 residues. V lost 5 bases, J lost 4 bases, and 15 bases lay in between. CDR3 DNA sequence: TGTGCCAGCAGCCCGGGGGGCCTCGCGTACGAGCAGTACTTC. This codes for CASSPGGLAYEQYF.

Remarks on this clonotype: A read error may account for a junction end that differs from germline. The V gene is TRBV20-1, the J gene TRBJ2-7; the D gene is possibly TRBD2 (6 bases). Germline CDR1 is DFQATT and CDR2 is SNEGSKA (reference sequence). The CDR3 runs to 15 residues. The CDR3 DNA reads as TGCAGTGCTGGAGATGGAGGGGATCTCGCCTACGAGCAGTACTTC. It translates to CSAGDGGDLAYEQYF.

This sequence joins TRBV10-3 and TRBJ2-3; no clear D. This CDR3 spans 14 amino acids. Germline assignment: CDR1 ENHRY and CDR2 SYGVKD. V was shortened by 3 bases and J by 3 bases, with 10 bases between the two germline ends. CDR3 in DNA: TGTGCCATCAGTGATTTTGACGTGACAGATACGCAGTATTTT. Translation: CAISDFDVTDTQYF.

This clonotype has a count of ten or more. V usage is TRBV20-1 and J usage is TRBJ1-2; D ambiguous. V lost 3 bases, J lost 3 bases, and 11 bases lay in between. The CDR3 has 13 residues. Germline lookup yields CDR1 DFQATT and CDR2 SNEGSKA (reference sequence). CDR3: CSASPDRDYGYTF. In DNA, the CDR3 is TGCAGTGCTAGTCCGGATAGAGACTATGGCTACACCTTC.

J is TRBJ2-7 and V is TRBV7-2; D remains ambiguous. The germline gives CDR1 SGHTA, CDR2 FQGNSA. The CDR3 totals 15 residues. V was trimmed by 1 base and J by 2 bases, leaving 12 bases between them. The CDR3 nucleotides are TGTGCCAGCAGCTTAGATCGCCAGCGTACCTACGAGCAGTACTTC. Translating it yields CASSLDRQRTYEQYF.

The chain uses TRBV6-5 and TRBJ1-1; a possible D gene is TRBD1 (6 bases). CDR3 size: 14 residues. Germline V CDR1 and CDR2: MNHEY, SVGAGI. Deletions cut 2 bases from V and 6 bases from J, with 13 bases between. The CDR3 DNA reads as TGTGCCAGCAGTTACGGGACAAGGGGGGCTGAAGCTTTCTTT. Protein sequence: CASSYGTRGAEAFF.

This clonotype was detected a few times. CDR3 in amino acids: CASSIASPGTRDTQYF. The CDR3 DNA reads TGTGCCAGTAGTATCGCCTCGCCCGGGACCCGAGATACGCAGTATTTT. The chain recombines TRBV19 with TRBJ2-3; the D gene could be TRBD1 or TRBD2 (5 bases each). This CDR3 region has 16 residues. Trimming removed 3 bases at V and 5 bases at J, with 18 bases between. In germline, CDR1 is LNHDA, CDR2 SQIVND (reference sequence).

The V call is TRBV20-1, the J call TRBJ2-7; 12 bases map to TRBD2. The V gene end was trimmed by 1 base and the J gene end by 2 bases; junction bases not matched to a gene: 0. Germline CDR1 is DFQATT and CDR2 is SNEGSKA (reference sequence). The CDR3 length is 14 residues. In DNA form, the CDR3 reads TGCAGTGCTAGAGGACTAGCGGGGGCCTACGAGCAGTACTTC. Its protein product is CSARGLAGAYEQYF.

The table lists this clonotype with a few counts. The chain combines TRBV5-1 with TRBJ1-1; weak D call: TRBD1 (5 bases). Trimming pared 2 bases from V and 3 bases from J, leaving 11 bases between. The CDR3 is 14 residues long. Germline CDR1 is SGHRS and CDR2 is YFSETQ. The DNA for the CDR3 is TGCGCCAGCAGCTTCGGGGCCGAGGACACTGAAGCTTTCTTT. This encodes CASSFGAEDTEAFF. The whole variable domain, remainder taken from reference TRBV5-1 and TRBJ1-1, is KAGVTQTPRYLIKTRGQQVTLSCSPISGHRSVSWYQQTPGQGLQFLFEYFSETQRNKGNFPGRFSGRQFSNSRSEMNVSTLELGDSALYLCASSFGAEDTEAFFGQGTRLTVV.

A few counts support this clonotype. The J gene is TRBJ2-5, the V gene TRBV4-1; D is perhaps TRBD1 or TRBD2 (5 bases each). CDR3 length equals 13 residues. Per the germline V gene, CDR1 is MGHRA and CDR2 is YSYEKL. The V end lost 3 bases, the J end lost 5 bases, and 10 bases lay between the germline ends. CDR3 DNA: TGCGCCAGCAGCCATGGGGGTGCGGAGACCCAGTACTTC. This sequence encodes CASSHGGAETQYF.

This chain links TRBV5-1 with TRBJ1-3, with D unresolved. The CDR3 is 15 residues long. Trimming removed 0 bases at V and 4 bases at J, with 11 bases between. CDR1 is SGHRS and CDR2 is YFSETQ in the germline V gene. The CDR3 bases are TGCGCCAGCAGCTTGGAAGGACTCAACGGAAACACCATATATTTT. Protein product: CASSLEGLNGNTIYF.

V gene TRBV5-1 combines with J gene TRBJ2-7, with D perhaps TRBD2 (6 bases). The CDR3 covers 13 residues. Germline V CDR1 and CDR2: SGHRS, YFSETQ. The ends were cut back, 4 bases at V and 5 bases at J, with 13 bases in the middle. The CDR3 region has the DNA TGCGCCAGCAGCCTTCAGGGACTCGACGAGCAGTACTTC. Encoded protein: CASSLQGLDEQYF.

CDR3 protein: CASSRRDFYEQYF. CDR3 DNA: TGTGCCAGCAGCCGGCGGGACTTTTACGAGCAGTACTTC. The rearrangement uses TRBV12-3 or TRBV12-4 and TRBJ2-7; maybe TRBD2 (6 bases). V was cut by 6 bases and J by 4 bases, with 13 bases left in between. The CDR3 loop spans 13 amino acids.

The chain is built from TRBV3-1 and TRBJ2-3, with TRBD1 identical over 7 bases. Looked up from germline, CDR1 is LGHDT and CDR2 is YNNKEL (reference sequence). V gave up 4 bases and J gave up 3 bases; unmatched junction bases: 10. This CDR3 has 16 residues. The CDR3 sequence is CASSLMTGMRTDTQYF. CDR3 sequence (DNA): TGTGCCAGCAGCCTGATGACAGGGATGAGGACAGATACGCAGTATTTT.

This clonotype occurred a few times. The V and J genes are TRBV20-1 and TRBJ2-1; D gene ambiguous. The CDR3 consists of 13 residues. The V gene's germline CDR1 is DFQATT and CDR2 SNEGSKA (reference sequence). Between the trimmed V and J ends, which lost 1 base and 7 bases, there was a span of 11 bases. This CDR3 reads CSARGPSGNEQFF. The CDR3, as DNA: TGCAGTGCTAGAGGCCCTTCCGGGAATGAGCAGTTCTTC.

This clonotype occurred many times. The chain is built from TRBV4-3 and TRBJ2-3; 13 nucleotides agree with TRBD2. This CDR3 is built from 16 residues. CDR1 LGHNA and CDR2 YSLEER come from the germline V gene. Unmatched junction bases numbered 0, after V lost 0 bases and J lost 3 bases. CDR3 in DNA: TGCGCCAGCAGCCAAGAACTAGCGGGAGGGACAGATACGCAGTATTTT. Protein: CASSQELAGGTDTQYF.

In its sample, this clonotype was seen many times. Here the CDR3 reads CASSLSTGAGVGEQFF. Written as DNA, the CDR3 is TGCGCCAGCAGCTTGAGCACAGGGGCGGGGGTAGGCGAGCAGTTCTTC. This chain joins TRBV5-1 and TRBJ2-1; the D gene could be TRBD1 or TRBD2 (7 bases each). This CDR3 is built from 16 residues. The germline gives CDR1 SGHRS, CDR2 YFSETQ. Trimming took 1 base from V and 10 from J, leaving 21 bases between them.

The J gene is TRBJ2-7, the V gene TRBV20-1; no clear D gene. The CDR3 contains 16 residues. Germline-derived CDR1 and CDR2 are DFQATT and SNEGSKA (reference sequence). Trimming took off 6 bases at V and 5 bases at J, with 26 bases between the two ends. Here the CDR3 reads CSAARVDTKEPNEQYF. CDR3 sequence (DNA): TGCAGTGCCGCGAGAGTTGATACAAAGGAACCTAACGAGCAGTACTTC.

This chain links TRBV29-1 with TRBJ2-1, with TRBD2 matching over 11 bases. Germline V gives CDR1 SQVTM, CDR2 ANQGSEA. The CDR3 has 13 residues. With V trimmed by 8 bases and J by 9 bases, 9 bases remained unmatched. The CDR3 DNA reads as TGCAGCACCGCTAGCGGGAGGTCGAGTGAGCAGTTCTTC. Residues: CSTASGRSSEQFF.

This clonotype has only a few counts. The V gene is TRBV7-3, the J gene TRBJ1-6, with D possibly TRBD1 on 5 matching bases. The CDR3 contains 15 residues. The V gene's germline CDR1 is SGHTA and CDR2 FQGTGA. Between the trimmed V and J ends, which lost 5 bases and 6 bases, there was a span of 14 bases. The CDR3 DNA reads as TGTGCCAGCAGCGCGACCGACAGAGCTAATTCACCCCTCCACTTT. This sequence encodes CASSATDRANSPLHF.